The T cell receptor beta chain under discussion was sequenced for a study of cytomegalovirus exposure and HLA in healthy donors. Study outcomes and limitations: Highly shared sequence variants in one cluster were likely a sequencing artifact.

Concerning this clone: Antigen unknown. Within the sample, other DNA sequences also encode this same CDR3.

Researchers ran the PCR with 60 Vbeta and 13 Jbeta primers. The table came from immunoSEQ multiplex PCR; TCRdb's copy has only in-frame clones and leaves some out. Seen here are about 200,000 clones, about 80% observed once, and the top ten hold under 3%. The clonotype comes from a woman aged 25 to 39 in good health and CMV-seronegative. The sequenced sample was PBMCs.

The CDR3 reads CASSSGTGAYEQYF. CDR3 DNA: TGTGCCAGCAGTTCCGGGACAGGGGCCTACGAGCAGTACTTC. The chain joins TRBV5-8 to TRBJ2-7; 10 bases agree with TRBD1. This CDR3 is built from 14 residues. V was pared by 5 bases and J by 2 bases, with 4 bases of the junction left unmatched. CDR1 is SGHTS and CDR2 is YDEGEE in the germline V gene. The whole variable domain, remainder taken from reference TRBV5-8 and TRBJ2-7, is EAGVTQSPTHLIKTRGQQATLRCSPISGHTSVYWYQQALGLGLQFLLWYDEGEERNRGNFPPRFSGRQFPNYSSELNVNALELEDSALYLCASSSGTGAYEQYFGPGTRLTVT.